The 26 T cell receptor beta chains listed next were all sequenced from one sample in a study of blood T cell repertoires in COVID-19. Using immunoSEQ multiplex PCR, the repertoire was profiled, and TCRdb retains in-frame clones only, with some absent. Of tens of thousands of clones detected, around four fifths appear once; the ten largest clones hold roughly 10%. Sample: peripheral blood. These TCRs come from a man aged 30-40 years with COVID-19, enrolled during active disease.

V usage is TRBV5-4 and J usage is TRBJ2-7; perhaps TRBD2 as D (6 bases). V lost 2 bases, J lost 7 bases, and 19 bases lay in between. Per the germline V gene, CDR1 is SGHNT and CDR2 is YYREEE (reference sequence). This CDR3 has 15 amino acids. The CDR3 spells CASSLKSRAGGEQYF. CDR3 nucleotides: TGTGCCAGCAGCTTAAAGAGTAGGGCCGGGGGTGAGCAGTACTTC.

CDR3 nucleotide sequence: TGTGCCAGCAGCTACCAGGGGACATGGCGGGAGCAGTACTTC. Protein: CASSYQGTWREQYF. The chain joins TRBV2 to TRBJ2-7, with D perhaps TRBD1 (6 bases). Trimming shortened V by 6 bases and J by 7 bases, and 19 bases separated the two germline ends. There are 14 residues in the CDR3. Germline assignment: CDR1 SNHLY and CDR2 FYNNEI.

This clone was recorded once. The J gene is TRBJ2-5, the V gene TRBV20-1, with TRBD2 matching 12 bases. The germline CDR1 and CDR2 sequences are DFQATT and SNEGSKA (reference sequence). The CDR3 has 18 amino acids. The junction had 13 bases not matched to a gene; V was cut back by 3 bases and J by 2 bases. The CDR3 protein is CSASGSLAGGDVQETQYF. CDR3 coding DNA: TGCAGTGCTAGTGGTAGTCTAGCGGGAGGGGATGTACAAGAGACCCAGTACTTC.

This clone was seen a single time. This sequence joins TRBV27 and TRBJ1-2, with D unclear. Trimming shortened V by 6 bases and J by 2 bases, and 10 bases separated the two germline ends. The V gene's germline CDR1 is MNHEY and CDR2 SMNVEV (reference sequence). The CDR3 has 13 amino acids. The CDR3 protein is CASSQHTNYGYTF. As DNA, the CDR3 is TGTGCCAGCAGCCAACATACCAACTATGGCTACACCTTC.

CDR3 amino acids: CASSQVGGRRETQYF. The CDR3 DNA reads TGTGCCAGCAGCCAAGTGGGGGGTCGAAGGGAGACCCAGTACTTC. This chain connects TRBV3-1 (or the pseudogene TRBV3-2) to TRBJ2-5, with D possibly TRBD2 on 6 matching bases. Germline V gene data show CDR1 as LGHDT and CDR2 as YNNKEL (reference sequence). This CDR3 has 15 residues. Trimming stripped 1 base from V and 5 bases from J, with 14 bases between.

This clone was picked up one time. V and J are TRBV27 and TRBJ1-6, with TRBD1 matching over 7 bases. Per germline, CDR1 MNHEY and CDR2 SMNVEV (reference sequence). The CDR3 has 15 residues. J was trimmed by 3 bases and V by 7 bases; bases with no gene match: 6. CDR3 nucleotides: TGTGCCAGCACCCAGGGGGAATACTATAATTCACCCCTCCACTTT. This gives the protein CASTQGEYYNSPLHF.

V usage is TRBV29-1 and J usage is TRBJ2-3; tentative D call: TRBD1 (5 bases). Germline assignment: CDR1 SQVTM and CDR2 ANQGSEA. The CDR3 runs 13 residues. Trimming stripped 6 bases from V and 3 bases from J, with 13 bases between. The CDR3 DNA sequence: TGCAGCGTCGGAGCAGGGCGGACAGATACGCAGTATTTT. Translation: CSVGAGRTDTQYF.

This clone was seen only once. V is TRBV18 and J is TRBJ1-5, with 7 bases lining up with TRBD1. CDR1 and CDR2 from the germline V gene are KGHSH and LQKENI. V gave up 6 bases and J gave up 2 bases; unmatched junction bases: 4. The CDR3 covers 14 residues. The CDR3 nucleotides read TGTGCCAGCTCCCCTACAGGGGGCAATCAGCCCCAGCATTTT. This sequence encodes CASSPTGGNQPQHF.

The rearrangement joins TRBV4-3 to TRBJ2-6; D gene ambiguous. There are 17 residues in the CDR3. V gave up 1 base and J gave up 0 bases, with 10 bases separating them. Germline CDR1 and CDR2: LGHNA and YSLEER. The CDR3 DNA reads TGCGCCAGCAGCCAAGTGCACACATCCTCTGGGGCCAACGTCCTGACTTTC. It is translated as CASSQVHTSSGANVLTF.

V and J are TRBV6-5 and TRBJ2-7, with a tentative D call TRBD1 (6 bases). Deletions cut 1 base from V and 4 bases from J, with 14 bases between. Germline loops: CDR1 MNHEY, CDR2 SVGAGI. This CDR3 is built from 15 residues. Here the CDR3 reads CASSYYRDGSYEQYF. The CDR3 DNA reads TGTGCCAGCAGTTACTACAGGGACGGTTCTTACGAGCAGTACTTC.

The J gene is TRBJ2-7, the V gene TRBV14; 8 bases are shared with TRBD1. Trimming took 4 bases from V and 6 from J; bases not matched to a gene: 14. CDR3 length: 16 amino acids. CDR1 is SGHDN, CDR2 FVKESK, per germline. CDR3 DNA sequence: TGTGCCAGCAGCCCGATCCGGGGACAGGCTTGGGGCGAGCAGTACTTC. This encodes CASSPIRGQAWGEQYF.

V and J are TRBV18 and TRBJ1-1; D possibly corresponds to TRBD1 (5 bases). V lost 5 bases and J lost 1, with 8 bases in between. Germline CDR1 reads KGHSH; CDR2 reads LQKENI. The CDR3 contains 13 residues. This CDR3 is CASSVDRNTEAFF. The CDR3 DNA is TGTGCCAGCTCAGTCGACAGGAACACTGAAGCTTTCTTT.

The rearrangement uses TRBV24-1 and TRBJ2-5; 11 bases map to TRBD1. The V and J ends lost 2 bases and 1 base, in that order; junction bases with no gene match: 5. Germline CDR1 reads KGHDR; CDR2 reads SFDVKD. The CDR3 runs to 17 residues. CDR3 nucleotides: TGTGCCACCAGTGATTCTAAGGACAGGGGGCTCCAAGAGACCCAGTACTTC. This encodes CATSDSKDRGLQETQYF.

This chain joins TRBV9 and TRBJ2-3, with TRBD1 as a possible D gene (5 bases). Germline V CDR1 and CDR2: SGDLS, YYNGEE. The CDR3 runs 16 residues. V was trimmed by 0 bases and J by 2 bases, leaving 13 bases between them. The DNA of the CDR3 is TGTGCCAGCAGCGTAGCCCTCTTGGGGCCCACAGATACGCAGTATTTT. It translates to CASSVALLGPTDTQYF.

The rearrangement joins TRBV6-6 to TRBJ1-1; D is undetermined. CDR3 size: 13 residues. The V gene's germline CDR1 is MNHNY and CDR2 SVGAGI (reference sequence). V lost 8 bases and J lost 3, with 13 bases in between. The CDR3 nucleotides are TGTGCCAGCGTCTATGAGGTGGACACTGAAGCTTTCTTT. It specifies CASVYEVDTEAFF.

The rearrangement uses TRBV29-1 and TRBJ2-2; the D gene is possibly TRBD2 (5 bases). Germline CDR1 is SQVTM and CDR2 is ANQGSEA. Trimming stripped 4 bases from V and 2 bases from J, with 8 bases between. CDR3 length: 13 amino acids. DNA for the CDR3: TGCAGCGTTGTCGGGGAAAACACCGGGGAGCTGTTTTTT. Translating gives CSVVGENTGELFF.

The rearrangement joins TRBV18 to TRBJ1-1; D possibly corresponds to TRBD1 (6 bases). This CDR3 has 15 residues. Germline lookup yields CDR1 KGHSH and CDR2 LQKENI. Trimming pared 0 bases from V and 4 bases from J, leaving 12 bases between. CDR3 nucleotides: TGTGCCAGCTCACCACCGGGGCAGGGGCCCACTGAAGCTTTCTTT. Translated: CASSPPGQGPTEAFF.

The J gene is TRBJ1-4, the V gene TRBV27, with D possibly being TRBD1 (6 bases). The length of the CDR3 is 14 residues. Germline values: CDR1 MNHEY, CDR2 SMNVEV (reference sequence). With 3 bases removed from V and 3 bases from J, the gap between germline ends came to 8 bases. The CDR3 reads CASSFGQSNEKLFF. Written as DNA, the CDR3 is TGTGCCAGCAGTTTCGGACAGTCTAATGAAAAACTGTTTTTT.

The chain links TRBV15 to TRBJ1-2; D is ambiguous. Trimming stripped 1 base from V and 0 bases from J, with 9 bases between. Germline V gene sequence: CDR1 LNHNV, CDR2 YYDKDF (reference sequence). The CDR3 is 15 residues long. CDR3 sequence (DNA): TGTGCCACCAGCAGAGCGAGGGAGGCTAACTATGGCTACACCTTC. It yields the protein CATSRAREANYGYTF.

V is TRBV7-2 and J is TRBJ2-1; TRBD2 matches 7 bases. After removal of 5 bases from V and 5 bases from J, the junction contained 12 bases not matched to a gene. The germline gives CDR1 SGHTA, CDR2 FQGNSA. CDR3 size: 16 residues. DNA for the CDR3: TGTGCCAGCAGCGTCGGGTGGGGGGGAGACCACAATGAGCAGTTCTTC. Encoded protein: CASSVGWGGDHNEQFF. Supplemented by reference TRBV7-2 and TRBJ2-1, the full variable domain reads GAGVSQSPSNKVTEKGKDVELRCDPISGHTALYWYRQSLGQGLEFLIYFQGNSAPDKSGLPSDRFSAERTGGSVSTLTIQRTQQEDSAVYLCASSVGWGGDHNEQFFGPGTRLTVL.

This clone appeared a few times. This rearrangement joins TRBV11-1 to TRBJ1-1; perhaps TRBD1 as D (5 bases). Deletions cut 1 base from V and 8 bases from J, with 11 bases between. Germline CDR1 reads SGHAT; CDR2 reads FQDESV (reference sequence). The CDR3 consists of 13 residues. The DNA of the CDR3 is TGTGCCAGCAGCTTAGAGTCAGGGTCAGAAGCTTTCTTT. Its translation: CASSLESGSEAFF.

This clone was observed a single time. The chain joins TRBV12-3 or TRBV12-4 to TRBJ2-1; 7 nucleotides line up with TRBD1. CDR3 length: 12 residues. With V trimmed by 5 bases and J by 8 bases, 3 bases remained unmatched. Here the CDR3 reads CASSLTGDEQFF. CDR3 nucleotide sequence: TGTGCCAGCAGTCTAACAGGGGATGAGCAGTTCTTC.

This chain uses TRBV2 with TRBJ2-7; 10 nucleotides agree with TRBD2. Germline V CDR1 and CDR2: SNHLY, FYNNEI. V shed 6 bases and J 2 bases; nucleotides not matched to a gene: 10. The CDR3 runs 16 residues. CDR3 nucleotide sequence: TGTGCCAGCAGCCAGAACCTAGCGGGAGTCACCTACGAGCAGTACTTC. Its protein is CASSQNLAGVTYEQYF.

The chain uses TRBV4-1 and TRBJ1-1; D possibly corresponds to TRBD1 (5 bases). The CDR3 runs to 14 residues. Germline lookup yields CDR1 MGHRA and CDR2 YSYEKL. V lost 0 bases and J lost 4, with 9 bases in between. The DNA of the CDR3 is TGCGCCAGCAGCCAAGAGACAGTCTTCACTGAAGCTTTCTTT. Its protein is CASSQETVFTEAFF.

This chain connects TRBV5-1 to TRBJ2-5; 14 nucleotides agree with TRBD2. CDR1 is SGHRS, CDR2 YFSETQ, per germline. The CDR3 sequence is 17 residues long. Germline trimming cut 4 bases from V and 5 bases from J; bases unmatched to any gene: 10. This CDR3 reads CASSPGLAGVLGETQYF. The DNA for the CDR3 is TGCGCCAGCAGCCCGGGACTAGCGGGAGTATTAGGCGAGACCCAGTACTTC.

The gene calls are TRBV11-2 and TRBJ2-7; a weak D match, TRBD1 (7 bases). The CDR3 is 15 residues long. Germline loops: CDR1 SGHAT, CDR2 FQNNGV. V dropped 1 base and J dropped 3 bases, with 13 bases sitting between them. CDR3 coding DNA: TGTGCCAGCAGCTTAGCAGGGGGGACTCTCTACGAGCAGTACTTC. As protein: CASSLAGGTLYEQYF.